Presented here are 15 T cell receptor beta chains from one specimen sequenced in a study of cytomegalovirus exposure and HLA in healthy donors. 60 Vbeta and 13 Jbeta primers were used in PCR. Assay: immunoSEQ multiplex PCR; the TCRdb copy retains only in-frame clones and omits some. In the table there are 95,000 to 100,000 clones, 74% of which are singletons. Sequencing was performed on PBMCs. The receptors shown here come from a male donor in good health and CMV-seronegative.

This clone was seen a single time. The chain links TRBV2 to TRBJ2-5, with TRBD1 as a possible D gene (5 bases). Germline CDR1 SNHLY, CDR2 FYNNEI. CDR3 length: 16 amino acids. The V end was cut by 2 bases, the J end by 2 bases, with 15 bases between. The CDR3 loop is CASSEIRGLGQETQYF. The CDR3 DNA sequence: TGTGCCAGCAGTGAAATAAGGGGCTTGGGGCAAGAGACCCAGTACTTC.

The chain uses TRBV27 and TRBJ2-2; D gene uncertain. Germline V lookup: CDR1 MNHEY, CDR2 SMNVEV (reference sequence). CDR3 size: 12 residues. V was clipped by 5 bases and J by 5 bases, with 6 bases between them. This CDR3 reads CASSIPTGELFF. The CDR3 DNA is TGTGCCAGCAGTATCCCGACCGGGGAGCTGTTTTTT.

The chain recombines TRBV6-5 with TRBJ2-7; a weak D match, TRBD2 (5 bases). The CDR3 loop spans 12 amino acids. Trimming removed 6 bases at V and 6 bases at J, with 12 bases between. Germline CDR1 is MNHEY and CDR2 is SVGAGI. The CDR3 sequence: CASSLNAGEQYF. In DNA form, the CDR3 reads TGTGCCAGCAGCTTGAATGCGGGCGAGCAGTACTTC.

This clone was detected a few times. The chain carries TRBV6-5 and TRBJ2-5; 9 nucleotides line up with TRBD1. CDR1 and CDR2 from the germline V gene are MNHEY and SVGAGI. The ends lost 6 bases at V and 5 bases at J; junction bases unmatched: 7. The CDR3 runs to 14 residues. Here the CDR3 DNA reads TGTGCCAGCAGACGGGACAGGGTCTGGGAGACCCAGTACTTC. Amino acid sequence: CASRRDRVWETQYF.

CDR3 in DNA: TGTGCCAGCTCACCACGGGACAGGGCCTCCTACGAGCAGTACTTC. This encodes CASSPRDRASYEQYF. This chain connects TRBV18 to TRBJ2-7; 9 bases map to TRBD1. Germline CDR1 KGHSH, CDR2 LQKENI. CDR3 length: 15 residues. V shed 1 base and J 0 bases; nucleotides not matched to a gene: 1.

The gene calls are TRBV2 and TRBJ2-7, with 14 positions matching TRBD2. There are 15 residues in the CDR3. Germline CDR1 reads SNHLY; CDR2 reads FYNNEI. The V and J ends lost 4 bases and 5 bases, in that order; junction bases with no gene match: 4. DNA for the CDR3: TGTGCCAGCAGTGCGGGACTAGCGGGAGCCCACGAGCAGTACTTC. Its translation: CASSAGLAGAHEQYF. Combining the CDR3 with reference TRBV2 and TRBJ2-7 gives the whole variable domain EPEVTQTPSHQVTQMGQEVILRCVPISNHLYFYWYRQILGQKVEFLVSFYNNEISEKSEIFDDQFSVERPDGSNFTLKIRSTKLEDSAMYFCASSAGLAGAHEQYFGPGTRLTVT.

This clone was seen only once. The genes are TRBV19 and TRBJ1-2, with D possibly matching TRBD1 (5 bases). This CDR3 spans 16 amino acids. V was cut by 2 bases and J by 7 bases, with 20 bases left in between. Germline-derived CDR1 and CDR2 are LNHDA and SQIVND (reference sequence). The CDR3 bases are TGTGCCAGTAGTATACCGGTGCGGGACGCAGGCCGTGGCTACACCTTC. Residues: CASSIPVRDAGRGYTF.

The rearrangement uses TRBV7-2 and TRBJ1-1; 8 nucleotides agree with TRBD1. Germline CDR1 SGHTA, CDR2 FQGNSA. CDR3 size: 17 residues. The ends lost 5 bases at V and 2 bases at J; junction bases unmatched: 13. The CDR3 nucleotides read TGTGCCAGCAGCCCCCACCCCCGGGACAGGCTAAACACTGAAGCTTTCTTT. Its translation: CASSPHPRDRLNTEAFF. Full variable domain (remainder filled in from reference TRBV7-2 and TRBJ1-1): GAGVSQSPSNKVTEKGKDVELRCDPISGHTALYWYRQSLGQGLEFLIYFQGNSAPDKSGLPSDRFSAERTGGSVSTLTIQRTQQEDSAVYLCASSPHPRDRLNTEAFFGQGTRLTVV.

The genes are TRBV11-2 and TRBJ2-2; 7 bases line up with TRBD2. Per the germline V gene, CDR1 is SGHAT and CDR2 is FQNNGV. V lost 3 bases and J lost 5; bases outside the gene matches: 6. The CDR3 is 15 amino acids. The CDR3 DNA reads TGTGCCAGCAGCTTGGTGGGCGGGAGAACCGGGGAGCTGTTTTTT. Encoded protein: CASSLVGGRTGELFF.

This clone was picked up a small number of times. CDR3 loop: CASSERRDRDREQYF. In DNA, the CDR3 is TGTGCCAGCAGTGAACGTCGGGACAGGGATCGAGAGCAGTACTTC. The V and J genes are TRBV6-1 and TRBJ2-7; 9 bases align to TRBD1. Trimming removed 2 bases from V and 7 bases from J; junction bases left unmatched: 9. Germline V lookup: CDR1 MNHNS, CDR2 SASEGT. This CDR3 spans 15 amino acids.

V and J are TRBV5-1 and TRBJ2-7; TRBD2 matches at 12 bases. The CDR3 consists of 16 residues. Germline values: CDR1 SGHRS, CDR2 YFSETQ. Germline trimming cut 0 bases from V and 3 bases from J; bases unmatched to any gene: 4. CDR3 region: CASSLALAGGGYEQYF. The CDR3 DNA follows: TGCGCCAGCAGCTTGGCACTAGCGGGAGGAGGCTACGAGCAGTACTTC.

CDR3 loop: CASRGLGFREQYF. DNA for the CDR3: TGTGCCAGCAGGGGACTAGGGTTTCGTGAGCAGTACTTC. The chain joins TRBV27 to TRBJ2-7; TRBD2 matches at 8 bases. V lost 6 bases, J lost 7 bases, and 8 bases stayed unmatched. The CDR3 has 13 amino acids. Germline V lookup: CDR1 MNHEY, CDR2 SMNVEV (reference sequence).

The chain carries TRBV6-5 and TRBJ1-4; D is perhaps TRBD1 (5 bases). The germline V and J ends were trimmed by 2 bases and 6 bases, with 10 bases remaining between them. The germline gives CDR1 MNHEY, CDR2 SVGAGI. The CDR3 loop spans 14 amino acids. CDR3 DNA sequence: TGTGCCAGCAGTTACGGGCAGGGCGATGAAAAACTGTTTTTT. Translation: CASSYGQGDEKLFF.

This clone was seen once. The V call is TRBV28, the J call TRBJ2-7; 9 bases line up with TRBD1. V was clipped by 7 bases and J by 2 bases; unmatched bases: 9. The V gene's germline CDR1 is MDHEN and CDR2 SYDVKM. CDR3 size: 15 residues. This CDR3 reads CASTGVRTGAYEQYF. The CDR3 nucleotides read TGTGCCAGCACCGGTGTAAGGACAGGGGCCTACGAGCAGTACTTC.

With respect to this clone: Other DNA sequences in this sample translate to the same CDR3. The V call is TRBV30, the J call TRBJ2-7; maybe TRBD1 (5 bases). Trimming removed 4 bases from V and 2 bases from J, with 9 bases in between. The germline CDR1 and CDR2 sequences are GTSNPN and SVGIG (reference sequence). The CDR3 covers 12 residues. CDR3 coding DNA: TGTGCCTGGAACCCAGGGCCCTACGAGCAGTACTTC. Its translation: CAWNPGPYEQYF.